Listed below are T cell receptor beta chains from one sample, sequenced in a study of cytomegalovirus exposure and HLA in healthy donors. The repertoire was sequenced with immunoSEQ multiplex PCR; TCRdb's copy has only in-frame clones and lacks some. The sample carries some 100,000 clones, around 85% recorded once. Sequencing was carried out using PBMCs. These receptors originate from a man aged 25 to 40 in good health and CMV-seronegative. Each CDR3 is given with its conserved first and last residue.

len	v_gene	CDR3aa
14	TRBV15	CATSRDASEETQYF
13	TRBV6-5	CASSYSRWETQYF
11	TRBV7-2	CASTPSDTQYF
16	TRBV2	CASSVGRVGGQETQYF
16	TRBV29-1	CSVELRDRANTGELFF
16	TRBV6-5	CASSYSLAGDTDTQYF
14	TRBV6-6	CASTLTGEREKLFF
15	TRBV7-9	CASSLRGGVNTEAFF
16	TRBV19	CASSLYSGTAGNTIYF
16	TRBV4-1	CASSPRTSENYNEQFF
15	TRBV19	CASSVPGGAGTEAFF
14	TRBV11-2	CASSPGQGEETQYF
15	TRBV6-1	CASSEFSQGFGGYTF
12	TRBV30	CAWSVGGDRYTF
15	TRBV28	CASRQLAGGTDTQYF
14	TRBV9	CASSPTSGEETQYF
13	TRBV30	CAWSGRGVNEQFF
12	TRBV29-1	CSVKQGPYEQYF
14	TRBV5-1	CASSLEAGGDTQYF
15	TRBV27	CASSPISKRTYEQYF
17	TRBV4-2	CASSPTSSSGGADTQYF
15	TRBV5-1	CASRLSGVGPDTQYF
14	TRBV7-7	CASSRTSGGGEQFF
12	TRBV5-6	CASSSGTDTQYF
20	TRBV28	CASSLYPGLAGTSSYNEQFF
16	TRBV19	CASSIDYGAGSYEQYF
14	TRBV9	CASSGSGDYNEQFF
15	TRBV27	CASRPGGAANEKLFF
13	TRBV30	CAWSRQGHGELFF
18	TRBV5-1	CASSLASVGLPSTDTQYF
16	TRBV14	CASSLVPGSIADTQYF
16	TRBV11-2	CASSSLWTSGRAEQYF
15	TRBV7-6	CASSLERQGAGTQYF
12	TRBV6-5	CASSRQGLGAFF
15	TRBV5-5	CASSFLGGAADEQYF
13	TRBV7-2	CASSSDRAGGYTF
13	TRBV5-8	CASSLGRVQPQHF
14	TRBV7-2	CASKKGQGLEAQYF
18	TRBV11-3	CASSTCPDRVDMNTEAFF
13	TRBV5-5	CASSPDLNYGYTF
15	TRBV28	CASNTGQGGVDTQYF
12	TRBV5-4	CASGLAGYEQYF
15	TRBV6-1	CASSEARGTEQGYTF
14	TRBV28	CASRPLLAHHEQYF
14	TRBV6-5	CASTRSAGANVLTF
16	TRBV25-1	CASSVKTSGGANEQFF
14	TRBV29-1	CSVEDGGMRGGYTF
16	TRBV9	CASSVAQGTTNEKLFF
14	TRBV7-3	CASSLEGDTGELFF
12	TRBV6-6	CASSQQGDEQYF